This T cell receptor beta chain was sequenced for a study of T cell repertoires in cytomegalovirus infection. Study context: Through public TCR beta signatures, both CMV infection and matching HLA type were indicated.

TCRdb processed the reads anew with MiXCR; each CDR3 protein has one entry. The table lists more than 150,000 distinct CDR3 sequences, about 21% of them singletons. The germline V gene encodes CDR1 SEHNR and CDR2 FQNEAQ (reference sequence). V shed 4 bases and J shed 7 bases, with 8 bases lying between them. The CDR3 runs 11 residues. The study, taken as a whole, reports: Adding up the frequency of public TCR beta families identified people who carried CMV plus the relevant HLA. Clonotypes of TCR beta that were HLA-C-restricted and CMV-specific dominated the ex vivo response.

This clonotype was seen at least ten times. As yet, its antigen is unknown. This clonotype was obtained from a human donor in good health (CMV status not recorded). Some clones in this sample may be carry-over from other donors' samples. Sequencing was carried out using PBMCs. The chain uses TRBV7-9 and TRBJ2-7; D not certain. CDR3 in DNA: TGTGCCAGCAGCTCTGAGATAGAGCAGTACTTC. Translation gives CASSSEIEQYF.